The sample holds a few counts of the clone carrying this T cell receptor beta chain. This record comes from a study of blood T cell repertoires in COVID-19. At the level of the study: The samples span acute and convalescent COVID-19 from the United States, Italy and Spain.

In the authors' methods: Amplifying reference gene primers gave estimates of nucleated cell counts. Generated by immunoSEQ multiplex PCR, the TCRdb table keeps only in-frame clones and is missing some. That table gives V, J and clone size, and the DNA gave D and trimming. The sample shows 150,000 to 250,000 clones, roughly 77% of them seen only once. It was during active infection that Seattle patients were enrolled and then longitudinally followed. The receptor was isolated from a woman between 40 and 50 years old with COVID-19, enrolled during active disease. Input material: peripheral blood.

In nucleotides, the CDR3 is TGTGCCTGGACCCGATCCGGGACAGAGACCTATGGCTACACCTTC. Translation gives CAWTRSGTETYGYTF. V and J are TRBV30 and TRBJ1-2, with 7 bases aligning to TRBD1. The CDR3 is 15 amino acids. Trimming cost V 4 bases and J 4 bases; bases outside gene matches: 12. Germline CDR1 reads GTSNPN; CDR2 reads SVGIG (reference sequence).